The 13 T cell receptor beta chains below were found in one sample sequenced in a study of siplizumab effects on memory and regulatory T cells. Assay: immunoSEQ multiplex PCR; the TCRdb copy retains only in-frame clones and omits some. The sample consists of some 97,000 clones, approximately 94% of them appearing once. Sequencing was carried out using Tregs sorted from blood. The receptors stem from a human donor in good health.

This clone has only one observation. V is TRBV10-3 and J is TRBJ1-3; D unresolved. The CDR3 runs 16 residues. V was shortened by 4 bases and J by 11 bases, with 24 bases between the two germline ends. In germline, CDR1 is ENHRY, CDR2 SYGVKD. CDR3 nucleotides: TGTGCCATCAGTGGCTCCCTTGACGGCCCCGAAAGGGCCATATATTTT. This encodes CAISGSLDGPERAIYF.

This chain links TRBV9 with TRBJ2-5; D is unresolved. There are 16 residues in the CDR3. Trimming took 0 bases from V and 0 from J, leaving 12 bases between them. Germline V gene data show CDR1 as SGDLS and CDR2 as YYNGEE. The CDR3 loop is CASSVGTRSYQETQYF. CDR3 bases: TGTGCCAGCAGCGTAGGTACTCGGTCGTACCAAGAGACCCAGTACTTC.

The chain employs TRBV5-4 and TRBJ1-2; no clear D gene. Germline-derived CDR1 and CDR2 are SGHNT and YYREEE (reference sequence). The CDR3 sequence is 14 residues long. V lost 2 bases, J lost 4 bases, and 12 bases lay in between. The chain's CDR3 is CASSFGGISYGYTF. CDR3 DNA sequence: TGTGCCAGCAGCTTCGGAGGGATCAGCTATGGCTACACCTTC.

This clone was observed once. The gene calls are TRBV27 and TRBJ2-2; 8 bases agree with TRBD1. The CDR3 loop spans 19 amino acids. V lost 0 bases to trimming and J lost 5 bases; unmatched junction nucleotides: 14. Germline V gives CDR1 MNHEY, CDR2 SMNVEV (reference sequence). For the CDR3, the DNA is TGTGCCAGCAGTTTATCGCGCCCCACAGACAGGGGTAAAACCGGGGAGCTGTTTTTT. It is translated as CASSLSRPTDRGKTGELFF.

The chain couples TRBV28 to TRBJ1-2; 7 bases match TRBD1. The CDR3 has 13 residues. V shed 7 bases and J 3 bases; nucleotides not matched to a gene: 5. CDR1 and CDR2 from the germline V gene are MDHEN and SYDVKM. CDR3 region: CASNQGGYYGYTF. In DNA form, the CDR3 reads TGTGCCAGCAACCAGGGGGGGTACTATGGCTACACCTTC.

V usage is TRBV18 and J usage is TRBJ2-5; D possibly matches TRBD1 or TRBD2 (5 bases each). CDR1 is KGHSH, CDR2 LQKENI, per germline. This CDR3 is built from 12 residues. The V gene lost 2 bases and the J gene lost 7 bases, with 8 bases spanning the gap. CDR3 nucleotides: TGTGCCAGCTCACCAGGGGCGGGGACCCAGTACTTC. Its protein is CASSPGAGTQYF.

V and J are TRBV5-4 and TRBJ1-1, with a possible D match to TRBD1 (5 bases). The CDR3 has 14 amino acids. Trimming left V 1 base short and J 1 base short, with 8 bases between. CDR1 and CDR2 from the germline V gene are SGHNT and YYREEE (reference sequence). CDR3 sequence reads: CASSLQGRNTEAFF. DNA of the CDR3: TGTGCCAGCAGCTTGCAGGGAAGGAACACTGAAGCTTTCTTT. Based on the CDR3 plus reference TRBV5-4 and TRBJ1-1, the full variable domain is ETGVTQSPTHLIKTRGQQVTLRCSSQSGHNTVSWYQQALGQGPQFIFQYYREEENGRGNFPPRFSGLQFPNYSSELNVNALELDDSALYLCASSLQGRNTEAFFGQGTRLTVV.

The genes are TRBV14 and TRBJ2-1; the match to TRBD2 covers 7 bases. V was clipped by 4 bases and J by 1 base; unmatched bases: 10. Germline loops: CDR1 SGHDN, CDR2 FVKESK. The CDR3 consists of 17 residues. The CDR3 sequence: CASSPLRGRGSYNEQFF. CDR3 bases: TGTGCCAGCAGCCCGCTTCGGGGGAGGGGTTCCTACAATGAGCAGTTCTTC. Together with reference TRBV14 and TRBJ2-1, the CDR3 gives the full variable domain: EAGVTQFPSHSVIEKGQTVTLRCDPISGHDNLYWYRRVMGKEIKFLLHFVKESKQDESGMPNNRFLAERTGGTYSTLKVQPAELEDSGVYFCASSPLRGRGSYNEQFFGPGTRLTVL.

This chain connects TRBV19 to TRBJ2-7; 9 bases agree with TRBD2. This CDR3 has 13 amino acids. The germline V gene has CDR1 LNHDA and CDR2 SQIVND (reference sequence). Trimming took 8 bases from V and 7 from J; bases not matched to a gene: 9. The CDR3 is CASSAGGSREQYF. CDR3 nucleotide sequence: TGTGCCAGTTCAGCGGGAGGCTCGCGAGAGCAGTACTTC.

This clone was recorded only once. The J gene is TRBJ2-2, the V gene TRBV5-1; TRBD1 matches at 8 bases. Germline V gene sequence: CDR1 SGHRS, CDR2 YFSETQ. The CDR3 length is 15 residues. Trimming took 4 bases from V and 7 from J; bases not matched to a gene: 9. CDR3 nucleotides: TGCGCCAGCAGCACCAGGACAGGGAGGATCGGGGAGCTGTTTTTT. Protein product: CASSTRTGRIGELFF. Supplemented by reference TRBV5-1 and TRBJ2-2, the full variable domain reads KAGVTQTPRYLIKTRGQQVTLSCSPISGHRSVSWYQQTPGQGLQFLFEYFSETQRNKGNFPGRFSGRQFSNSRSEMNVSTLELGDSALYLCASSTRTGRIGELFFGEGSRLTVL.

The chain uses TRBV14 and TRBJ2-5; a weak D match, TRBD2 (5 bases). The CDR3 runs to 14 residues. The germline V gene has CDR1 SGHDN and CDR2 FVKESK. V was clipped by 5 bases and J by 2 bases, with 12 bases between them. CDR3 DNA: TGTGCCAGCAGCGAAAGCGGAAGGCAAGAGACCCAGTACTTC. Translating it yields CASSESGRQETQYF.

This clone occurred a few times. The V and J genes are TRBV6-5 and TRBJ1-1; TRBD1 might be the D (6 bases). The CDR3 length is 12 residues. With 8 bases removed from V and 1 base from J, the gap between germline ends came to 8 bases. CDR1 and CDR2 (germline): MNHEY, SVGAGI. CDR3 bases: TGTGCCAGCGGCAGGGGGAACACTGAAGCTTTCTTT. Its protein is CASGRGNTEAFF.

The rearrangement uses TRBV28 and TRBJ1-2; D perhaps matches TRBD1 (5 bases). V was shortened by 5 bases and J by 1 base, with 8 bases between the two germline ends. CDR3 length equals 13 residues. Germline values: CDR1 MDHEN, CDR2 SYDVKM. The CDR3 bases are TGTGCCAGCAGTCGACAGTTTAACTATGGCTACACCTTC. This encodes CASSRQFNYGYTF.